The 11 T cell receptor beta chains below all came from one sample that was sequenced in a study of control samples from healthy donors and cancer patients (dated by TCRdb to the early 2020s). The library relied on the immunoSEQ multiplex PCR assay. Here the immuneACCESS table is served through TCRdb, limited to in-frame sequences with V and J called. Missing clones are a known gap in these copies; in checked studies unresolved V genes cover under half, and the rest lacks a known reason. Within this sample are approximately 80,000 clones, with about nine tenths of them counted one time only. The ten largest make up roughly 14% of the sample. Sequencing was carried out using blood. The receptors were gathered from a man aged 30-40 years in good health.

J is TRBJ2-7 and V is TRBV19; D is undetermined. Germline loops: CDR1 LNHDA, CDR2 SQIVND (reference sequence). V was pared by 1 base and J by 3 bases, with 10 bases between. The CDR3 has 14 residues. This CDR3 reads CASSIGGTSYEQYF. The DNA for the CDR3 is TGTGCCAGTAGTATAGGAGGAACCAGCTACGAGCAGTACTTC.

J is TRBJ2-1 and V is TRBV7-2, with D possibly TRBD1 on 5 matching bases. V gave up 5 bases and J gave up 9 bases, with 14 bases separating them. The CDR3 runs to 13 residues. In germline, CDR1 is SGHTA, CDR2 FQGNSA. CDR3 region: CASSPQQGVEQFF. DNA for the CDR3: TGTGCCAGCAGCCCCCAGCAGGGTGTTGAGCAGTTCTTC.

CDR3 sequence: CASRSRTYEQYF. DNA of the CDR3: TGTGCCAGCAGGTCACGGACCTACGAGCAGTACTTC. The V call is TRBV28, the J call TRBJ2-7; D is undetermined. This CDR3 has 12 residues. CDR1 and CDR2 from the germline V gene are MDHEN and SYDVKM. With 6 bases removed from V and 2 bases from J, the gap between germline ends came to 8 bases. The whole variable domain, remainder taken from reference TRBV28 and TRBJ2-7, is DVKVTQSSRYLVKRTGEKVFLECVQDMDHENMFWYRQDPGLGLRLIYFSYDVKMKEKGDIPEGYSVSREKKERFSLILESASTNQTSMYLCASRSRTYEQYFGPGTRLTVT.

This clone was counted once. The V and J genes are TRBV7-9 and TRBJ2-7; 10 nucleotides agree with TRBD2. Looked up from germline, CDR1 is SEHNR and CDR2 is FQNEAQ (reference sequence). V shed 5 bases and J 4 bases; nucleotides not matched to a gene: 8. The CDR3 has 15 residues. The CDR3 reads CASSAASGSPYEQYF. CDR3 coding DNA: TGTGCCAGCAGCGCAGCTAGCGGGAGTCCGTACGAGCAGTACTTC.

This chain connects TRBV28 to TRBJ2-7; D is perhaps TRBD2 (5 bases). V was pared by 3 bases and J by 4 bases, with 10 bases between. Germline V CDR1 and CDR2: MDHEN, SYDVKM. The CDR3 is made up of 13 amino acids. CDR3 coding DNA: TGTGCCAGCAGTTTCAGCGGTAGGTACGAGCAGTACTTC. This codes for CASSFSGRYEQYF.

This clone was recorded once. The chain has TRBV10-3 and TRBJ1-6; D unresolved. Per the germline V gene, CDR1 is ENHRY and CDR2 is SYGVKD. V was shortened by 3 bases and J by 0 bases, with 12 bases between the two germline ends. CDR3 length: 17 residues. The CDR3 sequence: CAISDRQPSSYNSPLHF. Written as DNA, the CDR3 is TGTGCCATCAGTGATCGACAACCGAGCTCCTATAATTCACCCCTCCACTTT.

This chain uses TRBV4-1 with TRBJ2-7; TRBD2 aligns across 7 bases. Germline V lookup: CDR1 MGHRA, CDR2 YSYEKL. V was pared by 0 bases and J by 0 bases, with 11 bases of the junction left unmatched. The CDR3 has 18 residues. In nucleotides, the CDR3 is TGCGCCAGCAGCCAAGATTGGTCTAGCGGAACCGTCTCCTACGAGCAGTACTTC. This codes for CASSQDWSSGTVSYEQYF.

DNA of the CDR3: TGTGCCTGGACGGTAGGGACCGGTGAAGCTTTCTTT. Encoded protein: CAWTVGTGEAFF. The rearrangement uses TRBV30 and TRBJ1-1; D might be TRBD1 (5 bases). The CDR3 is 12 amino acids. Germline values: CDR1 GTSNPN, CDR2 SVGIG (reference sequence). The V gene lost 4 bases and the J gene lost 7 bases, with 13 bases spanning the gap.

CDR3 loop: CASSLEREGGYTF. DNA for the CDR3: TGTGCCAGCAGCTTGGAAAGGGAGGGAGGCTACACCTTC. This rearrangement joins TRBV5-4 to TRBJ1-2, with D hard to call. Germline V lookup: CDR1 SGHNT, CDR2 YYREEE (reference sequence). This CDR3 has 13 residues. Trimming stripped 0 bases from V and 8 bases from J, with 11 bases between.

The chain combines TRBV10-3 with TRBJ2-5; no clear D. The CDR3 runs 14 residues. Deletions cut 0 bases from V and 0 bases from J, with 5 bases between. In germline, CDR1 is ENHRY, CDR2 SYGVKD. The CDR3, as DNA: TGTGCCATCAGTGAGTCAGGCAACCAAGAGACCCAGTACTTC. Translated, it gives CAISESGNQETQYF.

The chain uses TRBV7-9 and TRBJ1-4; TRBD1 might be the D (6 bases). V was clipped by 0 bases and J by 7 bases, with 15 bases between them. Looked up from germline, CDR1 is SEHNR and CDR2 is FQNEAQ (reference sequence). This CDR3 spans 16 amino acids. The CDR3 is CASSLAYQGKGEKLFF. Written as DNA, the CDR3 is TGTGCCAGCAGCTTAGCATATCAGGGGAAGGGTGAAAAACTGTTTTTT.